This T cell receptor beta chain was identified during a study of T-cell reconstitution after alpha-beta-depleted transplantation in children. Study-level results: T cells produced anew were the main source of T-cell counts and diversity one year after transplant. About two months after transplant, alpha-beta T cells reportedly came from several hundred expanded graft clones. Recipient T cells and thymic progenitors that survived were the source of the high TCRbeta diversity seen at day 60 in some patients.

As concerns this clonotype: Its antigen is still unknown.

This CDR3 region has 15 residues. CDR1 and CDR2 from the germline V gene are SGHTA and FQGNSA. The ends were cut back, 4 bases at V and 6 bases at J, with 18 bases in the middle. TCRbeta library construction was performed incorporating unique molecular identifiers. TCRdb ran MiXCR on the PCR reads and lists one entry per CDR3 protein. The sample shows some 200,000 distinct CDR3 sequences, 9.5% to 13% of them seen only once. The TCR originated in a child younger than two with acute myeloid leukemia, due to receive a stem cell transplant. The chain couples TRBV7-2 to TRBJ1-2; a possible D gene is TRBD1 (6 bases). This specimen was PBMCs, taken before TCRalphabeta/CD19-depleted stem cell transplant. In nucleotides, the CDR3 is TGTGCCAGCAGCTCGATTACAGGGATCACTCATGGCTACACCTTC. It specifies CASSSITGITHGYTF.